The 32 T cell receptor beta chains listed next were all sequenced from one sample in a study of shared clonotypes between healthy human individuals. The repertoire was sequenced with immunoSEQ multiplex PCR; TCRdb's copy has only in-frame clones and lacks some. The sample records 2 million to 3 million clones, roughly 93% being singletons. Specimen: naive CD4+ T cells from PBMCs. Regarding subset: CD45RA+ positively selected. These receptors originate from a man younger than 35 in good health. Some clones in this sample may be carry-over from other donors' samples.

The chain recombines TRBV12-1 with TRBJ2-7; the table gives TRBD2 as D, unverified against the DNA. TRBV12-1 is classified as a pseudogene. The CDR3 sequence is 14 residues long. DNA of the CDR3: TGTGCCAGCAGCCCTGGACTAGCCACCTACGAGCAGTACTTC. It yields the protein CASSPGLATYEQYF.

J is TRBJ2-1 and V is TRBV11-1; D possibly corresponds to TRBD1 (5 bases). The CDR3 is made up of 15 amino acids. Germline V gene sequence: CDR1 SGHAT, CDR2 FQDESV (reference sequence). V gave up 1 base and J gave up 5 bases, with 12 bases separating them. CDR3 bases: TGTGCCAGCAGCTTAGGGGGCGTAGGGGACAATGAGCAGTTCTTC. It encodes CASSLGGVGDNEQFF.

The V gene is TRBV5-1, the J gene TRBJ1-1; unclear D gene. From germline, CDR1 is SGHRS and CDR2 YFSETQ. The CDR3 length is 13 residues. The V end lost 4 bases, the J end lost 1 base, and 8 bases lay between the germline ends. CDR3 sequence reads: CASSIRENTEAFF. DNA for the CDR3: TGCGCCAGCAGCATCAGAGAGAACACTGAAGCTTTCTTT. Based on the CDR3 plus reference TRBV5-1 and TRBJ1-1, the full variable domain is KAGVTQTPRYLIKTRGQQVTLSCSPISGHRSVSWYQQTPGQGLQFLFEYFSETQRNKGNFPGRFSGRQFSNSRSEMNVSTLELGDSALYLCASSIRENTEAFFGQGTRLTVV.

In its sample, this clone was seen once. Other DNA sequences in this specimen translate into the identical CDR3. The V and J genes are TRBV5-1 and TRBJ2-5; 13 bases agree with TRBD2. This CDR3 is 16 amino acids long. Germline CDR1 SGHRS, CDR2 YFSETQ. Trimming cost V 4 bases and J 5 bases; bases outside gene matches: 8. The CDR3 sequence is CASSLGLAGVGETQYF. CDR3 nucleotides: TGCGCCAGCAGCCTTGGACTAGCGGGAGTGGGGGAGACCCAGTACTTC.

The CDR3, as DNA: TGCGCCAGCACCGAAGTGGGGGGCTCTGGCTACACCTTC. This codes for CASTEVGGSGYTF. The chain couples TRBV4-1 to TRBJ1-2; D is possibly TRBD1 (6 bases). The V and J ends lost 7 bases and 7 bases respectively, with 16 bases between them. Per the germline V gene, CDR1 is MGHRA and CDR2 is YSYEKL. CDR3 length equals 13 residues.

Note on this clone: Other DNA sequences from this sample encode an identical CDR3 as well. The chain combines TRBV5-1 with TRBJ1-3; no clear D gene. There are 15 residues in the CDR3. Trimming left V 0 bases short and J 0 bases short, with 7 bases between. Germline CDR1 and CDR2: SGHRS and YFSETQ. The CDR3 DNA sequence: TGCGCCAGCAGCTTGGACCGCTACTCTGGAAACACCATATATTTT. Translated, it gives CASSLDRYSGNTIYF.

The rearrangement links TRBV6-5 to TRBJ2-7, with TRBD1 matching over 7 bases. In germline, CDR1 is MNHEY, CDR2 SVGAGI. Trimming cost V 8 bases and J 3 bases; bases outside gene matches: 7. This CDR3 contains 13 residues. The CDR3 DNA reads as TGTGCCAGCCGTAGGGGGCACGGCTACGAGCAGTACTTC. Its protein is CASRRGHGYEQYF.

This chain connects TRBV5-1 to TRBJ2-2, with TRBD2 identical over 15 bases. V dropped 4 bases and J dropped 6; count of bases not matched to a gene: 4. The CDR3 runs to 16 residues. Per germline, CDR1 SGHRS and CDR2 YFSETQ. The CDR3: CASSRTSGRGPGELFF. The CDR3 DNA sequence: TGCGCCAGCAGCCGGACTAGCGGGAGGGGCCCCGGGGAGCTGTTTTTT.

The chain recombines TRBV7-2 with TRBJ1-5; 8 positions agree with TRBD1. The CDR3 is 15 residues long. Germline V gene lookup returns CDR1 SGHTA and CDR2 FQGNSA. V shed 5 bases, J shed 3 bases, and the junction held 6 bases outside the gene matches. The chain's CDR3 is CASSPRTGINQPQHF. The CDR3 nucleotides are TGTGCCAGCAGCCCGCGGACAGGGATCAATCAGCCCCAGCATTTT.

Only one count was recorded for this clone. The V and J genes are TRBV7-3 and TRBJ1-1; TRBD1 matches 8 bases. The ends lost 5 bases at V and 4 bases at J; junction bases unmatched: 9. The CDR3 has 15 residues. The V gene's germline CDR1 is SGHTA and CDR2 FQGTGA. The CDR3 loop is CASSTMDRAGTEAFF. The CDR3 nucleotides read TGTGCCAGCAGCACTATGGACAGGGCGGGCACTGAAGCTTTCTTT.

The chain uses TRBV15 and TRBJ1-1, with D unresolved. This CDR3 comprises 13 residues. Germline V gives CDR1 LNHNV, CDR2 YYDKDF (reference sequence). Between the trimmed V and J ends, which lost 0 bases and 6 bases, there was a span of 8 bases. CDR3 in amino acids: CATSRDARPEAFF. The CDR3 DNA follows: TGTGCCACCAGCAGAGATGCGAGGCCTGAAGCTTTCTTT.

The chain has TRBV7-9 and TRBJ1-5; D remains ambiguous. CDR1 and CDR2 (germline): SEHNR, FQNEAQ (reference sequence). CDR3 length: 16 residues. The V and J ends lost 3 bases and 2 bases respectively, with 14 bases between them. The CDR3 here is CASSFSIGEGNQPQHF. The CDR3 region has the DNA TGTGCCAGCAGCTTCTCCATTGGGGAGGGCAATCAGCCCCAGCATTTT.

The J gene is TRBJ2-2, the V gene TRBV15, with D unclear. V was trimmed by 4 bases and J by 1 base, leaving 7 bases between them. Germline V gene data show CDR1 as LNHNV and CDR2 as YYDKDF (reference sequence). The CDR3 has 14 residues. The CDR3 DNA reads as TGTGCCACCAGCAAACTGAAGAACACCGGGGAGCTGTTTTTT. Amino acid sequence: CATSKLKNTGELFF. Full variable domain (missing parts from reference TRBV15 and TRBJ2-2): DAMVIQNPRYQVTQFGKPVTLSCSQTLNHNVMYWYQQKSSQAPKLLFHYYDKDFNNEADTPDNFQSRRPNTSFCFLDIRSPGLGDTAMYLCATSKLKNTGELFFGEGSRLTVL.

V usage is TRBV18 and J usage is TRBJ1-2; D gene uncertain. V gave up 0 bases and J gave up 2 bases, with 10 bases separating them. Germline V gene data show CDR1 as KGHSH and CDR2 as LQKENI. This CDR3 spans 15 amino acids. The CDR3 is CASSPPSRTNYGYTF. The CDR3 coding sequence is TGTGCCAGCTCACCACCGTCACGTACCAACTATGGCTACACCTTC.

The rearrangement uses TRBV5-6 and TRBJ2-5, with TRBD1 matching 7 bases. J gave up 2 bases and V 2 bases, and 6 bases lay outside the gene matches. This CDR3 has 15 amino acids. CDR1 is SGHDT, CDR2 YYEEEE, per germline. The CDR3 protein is CASSFEGGQQETQYF. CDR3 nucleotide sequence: TGTGCCAGCAGCTTTGAAGGGGGACAGCAAGAGACCCAGTACTTC.

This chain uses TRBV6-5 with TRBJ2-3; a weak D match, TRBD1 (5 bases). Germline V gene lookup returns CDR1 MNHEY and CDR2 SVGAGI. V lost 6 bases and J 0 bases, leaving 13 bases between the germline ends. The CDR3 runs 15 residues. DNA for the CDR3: TGTGCCAGCAGATCCCGGACATCTAGCACAGATACGCAGTATTTT. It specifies CASRSRTSSTDTQYF.

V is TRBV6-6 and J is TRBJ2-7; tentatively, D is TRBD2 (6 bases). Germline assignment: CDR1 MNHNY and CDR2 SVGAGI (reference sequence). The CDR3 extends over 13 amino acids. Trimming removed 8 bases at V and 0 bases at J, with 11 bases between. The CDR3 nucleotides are TGTGCCAGCTCGGCGCGGGGCTCCTACGAGCAGTACTTC. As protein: CASSARGSYEQYF.

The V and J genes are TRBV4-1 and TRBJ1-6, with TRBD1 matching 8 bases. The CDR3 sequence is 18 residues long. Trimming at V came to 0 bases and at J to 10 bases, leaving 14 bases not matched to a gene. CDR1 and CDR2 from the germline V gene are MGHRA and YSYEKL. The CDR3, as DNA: TGCGCCAGCAGCCAAGAAGGCCGGACAGGGCCCCGTAGCTCACCCCTCCACTTT. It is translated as CASSQEGRTGPRSSPLHF.

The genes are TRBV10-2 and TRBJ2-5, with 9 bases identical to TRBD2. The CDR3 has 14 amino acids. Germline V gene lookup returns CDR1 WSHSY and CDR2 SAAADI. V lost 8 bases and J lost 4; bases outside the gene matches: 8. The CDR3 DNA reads TGCGCCAGCTTGGATCCAGCGGGAGGAGAGACCCAGTACTTC. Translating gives CASLDPAGGETQYF.

The CDR3 nucleotides read TGTGCCAGCAGCGTAGCTACGGGGGGTAGCGGGGAGATTCTAATCTACGAGCAGTACTTC. This encodes CASSVATGGSGEILIYEQYF. The chain couples TRBV9 to TRBJ2-7, with TRBD2 identical over 8 bases. This CDR3 comprises 20 residues. Germline trimming cut 0 bases from V and 3 bases from J; bases unmatched to any gene: 20. The germline V gene has CDR1 SGDLS and CDR2 YYNGEE.

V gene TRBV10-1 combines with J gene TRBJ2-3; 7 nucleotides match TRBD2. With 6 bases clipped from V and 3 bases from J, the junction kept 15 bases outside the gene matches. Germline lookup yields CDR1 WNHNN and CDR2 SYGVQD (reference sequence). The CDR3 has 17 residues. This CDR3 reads CASSVTRAPGGTDTQYF. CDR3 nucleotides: TGCGCCAGCAGCGTCACGAGGGCCCCCGGGGGGACAGATACGCAGTATTTT.

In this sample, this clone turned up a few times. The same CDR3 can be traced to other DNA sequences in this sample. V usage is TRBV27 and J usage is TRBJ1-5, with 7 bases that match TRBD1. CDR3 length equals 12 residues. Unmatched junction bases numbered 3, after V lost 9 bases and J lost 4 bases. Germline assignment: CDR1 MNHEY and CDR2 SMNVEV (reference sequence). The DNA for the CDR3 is TGTGCCAGTCGACAGGGAAATCAGCCCCAGCATTTT. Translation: CASRQGNQPQHF.

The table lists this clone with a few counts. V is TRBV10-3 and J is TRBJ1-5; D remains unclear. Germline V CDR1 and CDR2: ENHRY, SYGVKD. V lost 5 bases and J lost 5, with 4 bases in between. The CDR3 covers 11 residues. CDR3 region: CAISPYQPQHF. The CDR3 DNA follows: TGTGCCATCAGTCCGTATCAGCCCCAGCATTTT.

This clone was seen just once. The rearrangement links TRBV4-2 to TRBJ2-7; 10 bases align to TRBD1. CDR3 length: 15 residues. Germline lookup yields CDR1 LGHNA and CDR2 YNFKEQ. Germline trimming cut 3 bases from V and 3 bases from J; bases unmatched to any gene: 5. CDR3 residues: CASSQGTGEFYEQYF. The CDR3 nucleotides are TGTGCCAGCAGCCAGGGGACAGGGGAATTCTACGAGCAGTACTTC.

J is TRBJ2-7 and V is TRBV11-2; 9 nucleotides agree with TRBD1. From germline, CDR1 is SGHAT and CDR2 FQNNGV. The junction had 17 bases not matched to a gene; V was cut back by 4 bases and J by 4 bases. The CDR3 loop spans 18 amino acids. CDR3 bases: TGTGCCAGCAGCTCTCTTCGGACCGGACAGGGGTCCCCTTACGAGCAGTACTTC. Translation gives CASSSLRTGQGSPYEQYF.

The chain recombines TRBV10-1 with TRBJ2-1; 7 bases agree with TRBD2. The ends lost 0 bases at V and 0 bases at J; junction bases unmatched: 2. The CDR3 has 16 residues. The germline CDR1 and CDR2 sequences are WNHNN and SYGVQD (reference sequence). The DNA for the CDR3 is TGCGCCAGCAGTGAGTCGGTAGCGGGCTCCTACAATGAGCAGTTCTTC. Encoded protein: CASSESVAGSYNEQFF.

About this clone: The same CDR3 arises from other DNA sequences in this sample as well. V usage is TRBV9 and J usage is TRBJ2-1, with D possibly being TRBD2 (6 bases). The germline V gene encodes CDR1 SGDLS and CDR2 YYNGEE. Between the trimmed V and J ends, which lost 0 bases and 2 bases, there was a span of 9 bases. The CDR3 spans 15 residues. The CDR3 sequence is CASSVGLATYNEQFF. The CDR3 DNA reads TGTGCCAGCAGCGTAGGTCTAGCGACCTACAATGAGCAGTTCTTC.

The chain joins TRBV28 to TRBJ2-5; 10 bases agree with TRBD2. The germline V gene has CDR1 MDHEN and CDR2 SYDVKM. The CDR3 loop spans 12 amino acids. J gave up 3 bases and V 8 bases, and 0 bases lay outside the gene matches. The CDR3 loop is CASGTSEETQYF. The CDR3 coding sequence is TGTGCCAGCGGGACTAGCGAAGAGACCCAGTACTTC.

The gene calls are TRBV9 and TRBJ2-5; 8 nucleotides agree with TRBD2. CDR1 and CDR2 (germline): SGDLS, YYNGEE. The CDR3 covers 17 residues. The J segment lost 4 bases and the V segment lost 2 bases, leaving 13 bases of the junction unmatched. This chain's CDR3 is CASSVRPNGRASETQYF. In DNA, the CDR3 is TGTGCCAGCAGCGTCCGACCAAACGGGAGGGCCTCAGAGACCCAGTACTTC.

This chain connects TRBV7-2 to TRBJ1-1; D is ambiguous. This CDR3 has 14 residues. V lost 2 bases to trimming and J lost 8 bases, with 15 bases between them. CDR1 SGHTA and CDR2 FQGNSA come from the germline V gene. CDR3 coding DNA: TGTGCCAGCAGCTTATTTGTTGGAGTGCGGGAAGCTTTCTTT. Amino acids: CASSLFVGVREAFF.

The CDR3 DNA sequence: TGTGCCAGCAGCTGGGGGGGGGCGAGGAGTGGCTACACCTTC. Translated: CASSWGGARSGYTF. The V call is TRBV5-4, the J call TRBJ1-2; D is possibly TRBD1 (6 bases). The V and J ends lost 3 bases and 7 bases respectively, with 16 bases between them. The CDR3 loop spans 14 amino acids. Germline CDR1 and CDR2: SGHNT and YYREEE (reference sequence).

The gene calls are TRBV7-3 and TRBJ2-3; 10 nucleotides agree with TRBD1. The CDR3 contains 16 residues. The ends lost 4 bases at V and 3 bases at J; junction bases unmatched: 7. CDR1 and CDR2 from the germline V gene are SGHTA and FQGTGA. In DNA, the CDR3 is TGTGCCAGCAGCTCTAGAGGACAGGGGGGAACAGATACGCAGTATTTT. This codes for CASSSRGQGGTDTQYF.